These 21 T cell receptor beta chains share one sample of origin, sequenced in a study of blood T cell repertoires in COVID-19. Using immunoSEQ multiplex PCR, the repertoire was profiled, and TCRdb retains in-frame clones only, with some absent. The repertoire holds under 300,000 clones, with around 86% as singletons. The sequencing input was peripheral blood. These receptors originate from a man of 80 years or more with acute or convalescent COVID-19.

Comments on this clone: Different DNA sequences within this sample yield the same CDR3. This sequence joins TRBV5-1 and TRBJ2-1; D may be TRBD1 (5 bases). This CDR3 is 15 amino acids long. CDR1 is SGHRS, CDR2 YFSETQ, per germline. Trimming removed 1 base from V and 1 base from J, with 9 bases in between. CDR3 sequence: CASSLTGESYNEQFF. In nucleotides, the CDR3 is TGCGCCAGCAGCTTGACAGGTGAATCCTACAATGAGCAGTTCTTC.

The rearrangement links TRBV7-2 to TRBJ1-1; 7 bases line up with TRBD1. Germline assignment: CDR1 SGHTA and CDR2 FQGNSA. The trim removed 5 bases at V and 1 base at J, leaving 4 bases unmatched. CDR3 size: 14 residues. The CDR3 sequence is CASSLGQRNTEAFF. The CDR3 bases are TGTGCCAGCAGCCTGGGACAGAGGAACACTGAAGCTTTCTTT.

This clone was recorded a few times. The V call is TRBV12-5, the J call TRBJ1-1; D unresolved. Trimming stripped 3 bases from V and 5 bases from J, with 22 bases between. The CDR3 length is 17 residues. Germline V CDR1 and CDR2: LGHNT, FRNRAP. The CDR3 DNA is TGTGCTAGTGGTTTAAGAGGTGTCCCCCGGCTTTTGACTGAAGCTTTCTTT. This encodes CASGLRGVPRLLTEAFF.

This clone was counted once. The rearrangement joins TRBV19 to TRBJ1-2; perhaps TRBD1 as D (5 bases). The CDR3 is 17 amino acids. V lost 6 bases to trimming and J lost 7 bases, with 27 bases between them. Germline CDR1 LNHDA, CDR2 SQIVND (reference sequence). CDR3 coding DNA: TGTGCCAGTAGGGTTCCGGGAACCTGGCTATCGGGGGGTGGCTACACCTTC. Protein product: CASRVPGTWLSGGGYTF.

The chain has TRBV10-3 and TRBJ1-6; 9 bases agree with TRBD1. The ends lost 1 base at V and 8 bases at J; junction bases unmatched: 9. The CDR3 runs to 17 residues. Germline assignment: CDR1 ENHRY and CDR2 SYGVKD. The CDR3 DNA follows: TGTGCCATCAGTGAGTACCCGACAGGGGGTATTCATTCACCCCTCCACTTT. Its translation: CAISEYPTGGIHSPLHF.

The V gene is TRBV28, the J gene TRBJ1-2, with D perhaps TRBD1 (6 bases). This CDR3 comprises 14 residues. V lost 5 bases and J lost 4, with 14 bases in between. Germline V gives CDR1 MDHEN, CDR2 SYDVKM. The CDR3 spells CASSLGTTGYGYTF. In DNA form, the CDR3 reads TGTGCCAGCAGTCTAGGGACAACGGGCTATGGCTACACCTTC.

The chain has TRBV11-2 and TRBJ1-6; 7 bases map to TRBD1. Germline-derived CDR1 and CDR2 are SGHAT and FQNNGV. The CDR3 is 14 residues long. V lost 3 bases, J lost 4 bases, and 0 bases stayed unmatched. The CDR3 coding sequence is TGTGCCAGCAGCTTGACAGGGTATAATTCACCCCTCCACTTT. It encodes CASSLTGYNSPLHF.

The chain combines TRBV3-1 (or the pseudogene TRBV3-2) with TRBJ2-1, with 9 bases fitting TRBD2. The germline V gene encodes CDR1 LGHDT and CDR2 YNNKEL (reference sequence). After removal of 4 bases from V and 5 bases from J, the junction contained 9 bases not matched to a gene. CDR3 length: 16 residues. The CDR3 here is CASSPQRTSVNNEQFF. Here the CDR3 DNA reads TGTGCCAGCAGCCCACAGAGGACTAGCGTGAACAATGAGCAGTTCTTC.

V is TRBV6-5 and J is TRBJ1-6; D may be TRBD1 (6 bases). CDR1 and CDR2 from the germline V gene are MNHEY and SVGAGI. This CDR3 spans 16 amino acids. V was trimmed by 0 bases and J by 10 bases, leaving 16 bases between them. The CDR3 nucleotides read TGTGCCAGCAGTTACTCGGTTTCAGGGGCTAGGTCACCCCTCCACTTT. Protein sequence: CASSYSVSGARSPLHF.

The rearrangement links TRBV2 to TRBJ2-5, with 10 bases fitting TRBD1. The CDR3 length is 15 residues. The V gene's germline CDR1 is SNHLY and CDR2 FYNNEI. Trimming took 8 bases from V and 2 from J; bases not matched to a gene: 8. CDR3 sequence: CASQRTGGIQETQYF. For the CDR3, the DNA is TGTGCCAGCCAAAGGACAGGGGGGATACAAGAGACCCAGTACTTC. Drawing the rest from reference TRBV2 and TRBJ2-5, the complete variable domain is EPEVTQTPSHQVTQMGQEVILRCVPISNHLYFYWYRQILGQKVEFLVSFYNNEISEKSEIFDDQFSVERPDGSNFTLKIRSTKLEDSAMYFCASQRTGGIQETQYFGPGTRLLVL.

The chain combines TRBV5-4 with TRBJ1-4, with D unresolved. CDR1 and CDR2 (germline): SGHNT, YYREEE (reference sequence). The V end was cut by 2 bases, the J end by 0 bases, with 5 bases between. CDR3 length equals 14 residues. CDR3: CASSFGATNEKLFF. CDR3 bases: TGTGCCAGCAGCTTCGGAGCAACTAATGAAAAACTGTTTTTT.

Worth noting for this clone: Other DNA sequences within the sample encode an identical CDR3. The V call is TRBV24-1, the J call TRBJ1-2; TRBD1 is a possible D gene (5 bases). Germline V lookup: CDR1 KGHDR, CDR2 SFDVKD. V lost 7 bases, J lost 5 bases, and 13 bases lay in between. This CDR3 has 13 amino acids. The CDR3 DNA reads as TGTGCCACCAGCCCGCCAGGGAATTATGGCTACACCTTC. Its protein is CATSPPGNYGYTF.

This clone has just one count. The chain recombines TRBV5-1 with TRBJ1-2; D unclear. Deletions cut 3 bases from V and 4 bases from J, with 19 bases between. CDR3 size: 16 residues. CDR1 is SGHRS, CDR2 YFSETQ, per germline. The CDR3 DNA sequence: TGCGCCAGCAGCTCGTCCCTTCCGGGAGAAGGCTATGGCTACACCTTC. It specifies CASSSSLPGEGYGYTF.

The chain joins TRBV24-1 to TRBJ2-7, with unresolved D. The CDR3 is made up of 14 amino acids. Germline V gene sequence: CDR1 KGHDR, CDR2 SFDVKD. V was pared by 4 bases and J by 2 bases, with 11 bases between. The CDR3 reads CATSDPARTYEQYF. The CDR3 nucleotides are TGTGCCACCAGTGACCCAGCGAGAACCTACGAGCAGTACTTC.

V usage is TRBV5-8 and J usage is TRBJ1-1; 7 bases agree with TRBD1. The CDR3 spans 15 residues. V was pared by 6 bases and J by 1 base, with 9 bases of the junction left unmatched. Germline V gene data show CDR1 as SGHTS and CDR2 as YDEGEE. The CDR3 nucleotides are TGTGCCAGCACCAGGGGGAACAGGGGGAACACTGAAGCTTTCTTT. The encoded protein is CASTRGNRGNTEAFF.

The sample holds a few counts of this clone. The chain has TRBV4-1 and TRBJ1-5; 7 bases fit TRBD1. Trimming at V came to 0 bases and at J to 0 bases, leaving 5 bases not matched to a gene. Germline assignment: CDR1 MGHRA and CDR2 YSYEKL. The CDR3 extends over 17 amino acids. The CDR3 loop reads CASSQDRDSYSNQPQHF. The CDR3 nucleotides are TGCGCCAGCAGCCAAGATCGGGACAGTTATAGCAATCAGCCCCAGCATTTT.

The CDR3 DNA follows: TGTGCCAGCAGCCAAGAGTCCAGGGGTAGTGGGGAAAAACTGTTTTTT. It specifies CASSQESRGSGEKLFF. J is TRBJ1-4 and V is TRBV4-2; D might be TRBD1 (6 bases). The CDR3 runs to 16 residues. Germline-derived CDR1 and CDR2 are LGHNA and YNFKEQ. The V end was cut by 0 bases, the J end by 8 bases, with 16 bases between.

The V call is TRBV28, the J call TRBJ2-7; possibly TRBD1 for D (5 bases). The length of the CDR3 is 17 residues. V dropped 5 bases and J dropped 2 bases, with 22 bases sitting between them. The germline CDR1 and CDR2 sequences are MDHEN and SYDVKM. The CDR3 coding sequence is TGTGCCAGCAGTCCCCCCCAGGGATTAGTACCTACCTACGAGCAGTACTTC. As protein: CASSPPQGLVPTYEQYF.

The V gene is TRBV29-1, the J gene TRBJ1-3; D might be TRBD1 (5 bases). Looked up from germline, CDR1 is SQVTM and CDR2 is ANQGSEA. The CDR3 is made up of 14 amino acids. V was cut by 4 bases and J by 4 bases, with 14 bases left in between. CDR3 nucleotide sequence: TGCAGCGTTGGCCTGGGGGGTCAAGGAAACACCATATATTTT. Amino acid sequence: CSVGLGGQGNTIYF.

As for this clone: The junction departs from germline at one end; a sequencing error may be responsible. The chain joins TRBV7-7 to TRBJ2-7; 13 nucleotides line up with TRBD2. Germline-derived CDR1 and CDR2 are SSHAT and FNYEAQ (reference sequence). There are 15 residues in the CDR3. The CDR3 is CASSSGLAGATKQYF. As DNA, the CDR3 is TGTGCTAGCAGCTCCGGACTAGCGGGAGCCACCAAGCAGTACTTC.

The chain has TRBV7-9 and TRBJ1-4; TRBD1 agrees at 8 bases. The CDR3 has 14 amino acids. The ends lost 5 bases at V and 6 bases at J; junction bases unmatched: 5. Germline assignment: CDR1 SEHNR and CDR2 FQNEAQ (reference sequence). CDR3 sequence (DNA): TGTGCCAGCAGCCACGGACAGGGCTATGAAAAACTGTTTTTT. Residues: CASSHGQGYEKLFF.